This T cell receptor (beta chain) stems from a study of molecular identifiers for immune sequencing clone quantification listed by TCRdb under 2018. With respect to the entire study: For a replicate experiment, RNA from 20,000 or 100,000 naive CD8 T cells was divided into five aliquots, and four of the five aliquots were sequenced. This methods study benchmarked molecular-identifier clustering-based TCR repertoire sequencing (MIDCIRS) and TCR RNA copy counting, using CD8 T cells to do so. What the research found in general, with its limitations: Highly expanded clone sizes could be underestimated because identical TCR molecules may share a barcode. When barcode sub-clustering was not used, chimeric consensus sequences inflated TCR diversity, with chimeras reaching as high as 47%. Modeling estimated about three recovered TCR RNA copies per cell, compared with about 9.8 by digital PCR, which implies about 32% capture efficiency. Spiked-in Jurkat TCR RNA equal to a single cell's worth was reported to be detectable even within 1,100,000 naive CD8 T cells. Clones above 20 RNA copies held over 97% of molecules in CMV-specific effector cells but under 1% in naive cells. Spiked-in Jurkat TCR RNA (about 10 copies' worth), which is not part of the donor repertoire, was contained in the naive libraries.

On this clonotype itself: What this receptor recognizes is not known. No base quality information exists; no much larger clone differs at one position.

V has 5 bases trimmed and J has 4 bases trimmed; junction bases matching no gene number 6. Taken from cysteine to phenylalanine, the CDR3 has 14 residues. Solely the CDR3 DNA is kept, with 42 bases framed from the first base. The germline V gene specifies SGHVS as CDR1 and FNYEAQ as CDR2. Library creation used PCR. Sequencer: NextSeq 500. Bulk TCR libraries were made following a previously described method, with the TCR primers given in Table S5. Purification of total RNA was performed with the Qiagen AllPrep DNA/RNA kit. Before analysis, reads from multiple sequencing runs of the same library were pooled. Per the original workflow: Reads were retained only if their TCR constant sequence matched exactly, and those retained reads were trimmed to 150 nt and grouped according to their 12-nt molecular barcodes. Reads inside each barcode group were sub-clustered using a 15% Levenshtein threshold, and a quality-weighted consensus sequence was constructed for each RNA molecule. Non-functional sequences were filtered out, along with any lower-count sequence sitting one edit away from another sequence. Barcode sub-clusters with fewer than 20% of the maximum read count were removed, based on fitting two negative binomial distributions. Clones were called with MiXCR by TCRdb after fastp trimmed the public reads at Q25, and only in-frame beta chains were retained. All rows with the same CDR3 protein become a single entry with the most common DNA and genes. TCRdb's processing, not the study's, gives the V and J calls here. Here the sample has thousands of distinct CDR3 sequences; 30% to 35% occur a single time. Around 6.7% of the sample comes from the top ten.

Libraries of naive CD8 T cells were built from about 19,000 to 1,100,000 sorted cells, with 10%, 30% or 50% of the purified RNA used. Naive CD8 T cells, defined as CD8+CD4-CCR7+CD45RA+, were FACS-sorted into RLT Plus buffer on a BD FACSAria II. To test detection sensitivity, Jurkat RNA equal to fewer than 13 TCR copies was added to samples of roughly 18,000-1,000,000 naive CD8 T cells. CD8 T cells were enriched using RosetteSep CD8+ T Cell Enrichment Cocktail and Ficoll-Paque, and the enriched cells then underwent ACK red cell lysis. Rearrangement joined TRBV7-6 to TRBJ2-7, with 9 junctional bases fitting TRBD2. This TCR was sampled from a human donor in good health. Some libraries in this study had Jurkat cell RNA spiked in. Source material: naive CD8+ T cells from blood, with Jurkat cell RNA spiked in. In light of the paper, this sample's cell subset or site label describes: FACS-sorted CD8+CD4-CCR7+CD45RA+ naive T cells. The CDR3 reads CASSTGLARYEQYF. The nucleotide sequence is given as TGTGCCAGCAGCACCGGACTAGCGAGGTACGAGCAGTACTTC.